The next 27 T cell receptor beta chains were all read from a single sample in a study of human CD4 T cells and Enterobacteriaceae. Sorting took every CD4+ cell except CD45RA+CCR7+CD95- naive cells, reaching over 98% purity. Using immunoSEQ multiplex PCR, the repertoire was profiled, and TCRdb retains in-frame clones only, with some absent. In the table there are some 30,000 clones, approximately 80% of which are singletons. The source material was memory CD4+ T cells from blood. The receptors here all came from a human donor in good health.

The J gene is TRBJ1-5, the V gene TRBV6-1; 8 nucleotides line up with TRBD1. This CDR3 spans 15 amino acids. Germline CDR1 is MNHNS and CDR2 is SASEGT. The trim removed 7 bases at V and 9 bases at J, leaving 14 bases unmatched. CDR3 loop: CASISGQAERGPQHF. The DNA of the CDR3 is TGTGCCAGCATCTCGGGACAGGCAGAGAGGGGGCCCCAGCATTTT.

This clone occurred once. The chain uses TRBV7-9 and TRBJ1-4; D is ambiguous. This CDR3 is 15 amino acids long. V lost 5 bases and J lost 8, with 18 bases in between. CDR1 is SEHNR, CDR2 FQNEAQ, per germline (reference sequence). DNA of the CDR3: TGTGCCAGCAGCCTCCGGACCAGGTGGCCCGAAAAACTGTTTTTT. Amino acid sequence: CASSLRTRWPEKLFF.

The chain recombines TRBV28 with TRBJ2-2; D ambiguous. Trimming removed 5 bases at V and 6 bases at J, with 16 bases between. The CDR3 totals 15 residues. Germline CDR1 reads MDHEN; CDR2 reads SYDVKM. In DNA form, the CDR3 reads TGTGCCAGCAGTCCCGTGGGGTCCGTAGCCGGGGAGCTGTTTTTT. Translation gives CASSPVGSVAGELFF.

The genes are TRBV7-2 and TRBJ2-3; no definite D call. V shed 0 bases and J shed 3 bases, with 7 bases lying between them. From germline, CDR1 is SGHTA and CDR2 FQGNSA. The CDR3 runs 14 residues. The CDR3 spells CASSLAPGTDTQYF. The CDR3, as DNA: TGTGCCAGCAGCTTAGCTCCGGGTACAGATACGCAGTATTTT.

The rearrangement uses TRBV28 and TRBJ1-1, with 8 positions matching TRBD1. The CDR3 covers 12 residues. CDR1 and CDR2 (germline): MDHEN, SYDVKM. Unmatched junction bases numbered 5, after V lost 5 bases and J lost 9 bases. The CDR3, as DNA: TGTGCCAGCAGTAAGACAGGGGTTAAAGCTTTCTTT. Its translation is CASSKTGVKAFF.

CDR3 nucleotide sequence: TGCAGCGCCTACGGGACTAGCGTCTACAATGAGCAGTTCTTC. Residues: CSAYGTSVYNEQFF. The gene calls are TRBV29-1 and TRBJ2-1, with 10 bases matching TRBD2. This CDR3 comprises 14 residues. Unmatched junction bases numbered 6, after V lost 7 bases and J lost 3 bases. CDR1 and CDR2 (germline): SQVTM, ANQGSEA.

This clone was detected a few times. The gene calls are TRBV12-2 and TRBJ2-1. TRBV12-2 is labeled a pseudogene. The CDR3 extends over 16 amino acids. In DNA, the CDR3 is TGTGCAAGTCGCTCCAACCGGACCCGGCGTTACAATGAGCAGTTCTTC. Translated, it gives CASRSNRTRRYNEQFF.

The J gene is TRBJ2-3, the V gene TRBV6-1; D is unclear. Deletions cut 4 bases from V and 4 bases from J, with 9 bases between. Germline V lookup: CDR1 MNHNS, CDR2 SASEGT. The CDR3 sequence is 13 residues long. In nucleotides, the CDR3 is TGTGCCAGCAGTGGGGGAACCTCAGATACGCAGTATTTT. It yields the protein CASSGGTSDTQYF.

The chain links TRBV18 to TRBJ1-2; D is possibly TRBD1 (6 bases). This CDR3 has 14 residues. The germline V gene has CDR1 KGHSH and CDR2 LQKENI. V was cut by 1 base and J by 4 bases, with 10 bases left in between. The DNA of the CDR3 is TGTGCCAGCTCACCACGGCGGGACACCTATGGCTACACCTTC. Amino acid sequence: CASSPRRDTYGYTF.

The chain couples TRBV28 to TRBJ2-5; possibly TRBD2 for D (5 bases). Germline CDR1 is MDHEN and CDR2 is SYDVKM. The CDR3 spans 12 residues. V was pared by 4 bases and J by 5 bases, with 8 bases between. Written as DNA, the CDR3 is TGTGCCAGCAGTTCTAGCCTGGAGACCCAGTACTTC. As protein: CASSSSLETQYF. Filled out from reference TRBV28 and TRBJ2-5, the complete variable domain reads DVKVTQSSRYLVKRTGEKVFLECVQDMDHENMFWYRQDPGLGLRLIYFSYDVKMKEKGDIPEGYSVSREKKERFSLILESASTNQTSMYLCASSSSLETQYFGPGTRLLVL.

This clone was recorded only once. This chain connects TRBV2 to TRBJ2-7; 10 nucleotides match TRBD2. The V segment lost 8 bases and the J segment 2 bases; nucleotides outside the gene matches: 9. CDR1 and CDR2 (germline): SNHLY, FYNNEI. The CDR3 sequence is 15 residues long. CDR3 amino acids: CASSRTSGGPYEQYF. CDR3 DNA sequence: TGTGCCAGCTCCCGGACTAGCGGAGGGCCCTACGAGCAGTACTTC. The full variable domain, its missing parts supplied by reference TRBV2 and TRBJ2-7, is EPEVTQTPSHQVTQMGQEVILRCVPISNHLYFYWYRQILGQKVEFLVSFYNNEISEKSEIFDDQFSVERPDGSNFTLKIRSTKLEDSAMYFCASSRTSGGPYEQYFGPGTRLTVT.

The chain couples TRBV7-2 to TRBJ2-3, with D possibly TRBD1 on 6 matching bases. CDR3 length: 16 residues. The V and J ends lost 5 bases and 0 bases respectively, with 15 bases between them. Germline V gives CDR1 SGHTA, CDR2 FQGNSA. The CDR3 sequence is CASSARTAASTDTQYF. The CDR3, as DNA: TGTGCCAGCAGCGCTAGGACAGCCGCGAGCACAGATACGCAGTATTTT.

The chain couples TRBV15 to TRBJ2-5, with D perhaps matching TRBD2 (6 bases). The CDR3 length is 17 residues. Germline-derived CDR1 and CDR2 are LNHNV and YYDKDF (reference sequence). Trimming cost V 2 bases and J 0 bases, with 16 bases left between them. DNA for the CDR3: TGTGCCACCAGCAGACCTTCGCCGGCTAGCGACCAAGAGACCCAGTACTTC. Its protein is CATSRPSPASDQETQYF.

V is TRBV5-4 and J is TRBJ1-1; D may be TRBD1 (5 bases). The ends were cut back, 4 bases at V and 1 base at J, with 17 bases in the middle. The CDR3 runs 16 residues. The germline gives CDR1 SGHNT, CDR2 YYREEE (reference sequence). CDR3 region: CASSPPPPQGNTEAFF. The CDR3 DNA reads TGTGCCAGCAGCCCCCCCCCGCCCCAGGGGAACACTGAAGCTTTCTTT.

The chain joins TRBV18 to TRBJ2-5; the D is unclear. The CDR3 runs to 13 residues. Per the germline V gene, CDR1 is KGHSH and CDR2 is LQKENI. Deletions cut 7 bases from V and 4 bases from J, with 13 bases between. This chain's CDR3 is CASYPDRVETQYF. In DNA form, the CDR3 reads TGTGCCAGCTATCCGGATCGGGTAGAGACCCAGTACTTC.

The chain employs TRBV4-2 and TRBJ2-2; tentative D call: TRBD1 (6 bases). CDR3 length equals 15 residues. V shed 3 bases and J shed 3 bases, with 11 bases lying between them. The V gene's germline CDR1 is LGHNA and CDR2 YNFKEQ. CDR3 DNA sequence: TGTGCCAGCAGCCACGCTGGGACACACACCGGGGAGCTGTTTTTT. This sequence encodes CASSHAGTHTGELFF.

The CDR3 loop is CASSQQNTEAFF. The DNA of the CDR3 is TGTGCCAGTAGTCAGCAGAACACTGAAGCTTTCTTT. The chain is built from TRBV19 and TRBJ1-1; D is uncertain. The germline gives CDR1 LNHDA, CDR2 SQIVND (reference sequence). V lost 5 bases and J lost 1, with 5 bases in between. The CDR3 has 12 residues. The whole variable domain, remainder taken from reference TRBV19 and TRBJ1-1, is DGGITQSPKYLFRKEGQNVTLSCEQNLNHDAMYWYRQDPGQGLRLIYYSQIVNDFQKGDIAEGYSVSREKKESFPLTVTSAQKNPTAFYLCASSQQNTEAFFGQGTRLTVV.

This clone was observed a few times. This CDR3 reads CASSYSVGGWSQETQYF. CDR3 nucleotide sequence: TGTGCCAGCAGCTATTCGGTGGGGGGCTGGTCACAAGAGACCCAGTACTTC. The rearrangement uses TRBV7-9 and TRBJ2-5; D may match TRBD1 or TRBD2 (6 bases each). This CDR3 has 17 amino acids. The germline V and J ends were trimmed by 4 bases and 2 bases, with 20 bases remaining between them. Germline V gene sequence: CDR1 SEHNR, CDR2 FQNEAQ (reference sequence).

The chain is built from TRBV6-1 and TRBJ2-3; 8 bases line up with TRBD2. The junction had 11 bases not matched to a gene; V was cut back by 9 bases and J by 6 bases. Germline V gives CDR1 MNHNS, CDR2 SASEGT. CDR3 size: 14 residues. The CDR3 loop reads CASIRTGGGDTQYF. The DNA of the CDR3 is TGTGCCAGTATCCGAACTGGCGGGGGGGATACGCAGTATTTT.

The chain is built from TRBV6-5 and TRBJ2-6; D remains ambiguous. This CDR3 comprises 13 residues. Trimming took 8 bases from V and 4 from J, leaving 9 bases between them. Germline CDR1 is MNHEY and CDR2 is SVGAGI. The CDR3 here is CASRLPGANVLTF. The CDR3 coding sequence is TGTGCCAGCCGACTTCCCGGGGCCAACGTCCTGACTTTC.

V usage is TRBV5-1 and J usage is TRBJ2-5; 14 bases line up with TRBD2. Germline trimming cut 4 bases from V and 5 bases from J; bases unmatched to any gene: 7. The germline gives CDR1 SGHRS, CDR2 YFSETQ. The CDR3 length is 16 residues. The CDR3 sequence: CASSPGLAGVGETQYF. The CDR3 DNA reads TGCGCCAGCAGCCCGGGACTAGCGGGAGTTGGTGAGACCCAGTACTTC.

V and J are TRBV7-9 and TRBJ1-4; D is unclear. The CDR3 extends over 13 amino acids. Germline V gene sequence: CDR1 SEHNR, CDR2 FQNEAQ (reference sequence). The ends were cut back, 1 base at V and 5 bases at J, with 5 bases in the middle. In DNA form, the CDR3 reads TGTGCCAGCAGCTTAGACGGGAATGAAAAACTGTTTTTT. Translated: CASSLDGNEKLFF.

The chain couples TRBV7-3 to TRBJ2-3; possibly TRBD1 for D (6 bases). CDR1 is SGHTA, CDR2 FQGTGA, per germline. V dropped 4 bases and J dropped 5 bases, with 13 bases sitting between them. This CDR3 contains 14 residues. CDR3 coding DNA: TGTGCCAGCAGCTCAGGCCCACAGGGAGATACGCAGTATTTT. Protein product: CASSSGPQGDTQYF. The full variable domain, with the rest looked up from reference TRBV7-3 and TRBJ2-3, is GAGVSQTPSNKVTEKGKYVELRCDPISGHTALYWYRQSLGQGPEFLIYFQGTGAADDSGLPNDRFFAVRPEGSVSTLKIQRTERGDSAVYLCASSSGPQGDTQYFGPGTRLTVL.

The CDR3 here is CASSPRGTTDTQYF. The DNA for the CDR3 is TGTGCCAGCAGCCCCCGAGGCACCACAGATACGCAGTATTTT. The chain combines TRBV11-3 with TRBJ2-3; D uncertain. CDR3 length equals 14 residues. The germline V gene encodes CDR1 SGHNT and CDR2 YENEEA. Trimming stripped 5 bases from V and 2 bases from J, with 11 bases between.

The CDR3 spells CASTTGNEQYF. DNA of the CDR3: TGTGCCAGTACGACGGGAAACGAGCAGTACTTC. The V call is TRBV28, the J call TRBJ2-7; D perhaps matches TRBD2 (5 bases). The V end lost 9 bases, the J end lost 5 bases, and 11 bases lay between the germline ends. The CDR3 runs 11 residues. Looked up from germline, CDR1 is MDHEN and CDR2 is SYDVKM.

The chain links TRBV5-1 to TRBJ1-4, with 8 bases fitting TRBD1. Per germline, CDR1 SGHRS and CDR2 YFSETQ. After removal of 5 bases from V and 8 bases from J, the junction contained 5 bases not matched to a gene. This CDR3 contains 13 residues. Here the CDR3 DNA reads TGCGCCAGCAGACAGACAGGGGACGAAAAACTGTTTTTT. Translating gives CASRQTGDEKLFF.

J is TRBJ1-4 and V is TRBV7-9; D is perhaps TRBD1 (5 bases). Trimming pared 1 base from V and 8 bases from J, leaving 11 bases between. CDR1 is SEHNR and CDR2 is FQNEAQ in the germline V gene (reference sequence). The CDR3 has 14 residues. The chain's CDR3 is CASSLGGVLEKLFF. The CDR3 DNA sequence: TGTGCCAGCAGCTTAGGAGGGGTCCTCGAAAAACTGTTTTTT.